These T cell receptor beta chains were read from a single sample in a study of shared clonotypes between healthy human individuals. Here immunoSEQ multiplex PCR was the method, and the copy in TCRdb shows in-frame clones only, minus some. The repertoire holds about 2,200,000 clones, 93% seen once, with 1.5% to 2% in the top ten. Material for sequencing was naive CD8+ T cells from PBMCs. The receptor set was obtained from a man between 18 and 29 years old in good health. Some clones in this sample may be carry-over from other donors' samples. Both conserved end residues are part of each CDR3. D genes are given only for firm matches. Size is omitted from some rows. Given values are once, few, many or a class for expanded clones.

V gene	clone size	J gene	D gene	CDR3 DNA	CDR3 protein
TRBV7-9	NA	TRBJ1-4	NA	TGTGCCAGCAGCTTAAGTGGATGGGGCCCTTCTGAAAAACTGTTTTTT	CASSLSGWGPSEKLFF
TRBV6-5	NA	TRBJ1-1	NA	TGTGCCAGCAGTTACTTTCCAGCACTGAGCACTGAAGCTTTCTTT	CASSYFPALSTEAFF
TRBV15	NA	TRBJ1-5	NA	TGTGCCACCAGCAGGGACACCCTAAATCAGCCCCAGCATTTT	CATSRDTLNQPQHF
TRBV19	NA	TRBJ2-2	TRBD1	TGTGCCACCCAGGGGGCGCGGTATACCGGGGAGCTGTTTTTT	CATQGARYTGELFF
TRBV28	NA	TRBJ2-3	TRBD2	TGTGCCAGCAGCCCAGGGACTAGCGGGATTGTCGCAGATACGCAGTATTTT	CASSPGTSGIVADTQYF
TRBV27	NA	TRBJ1-5	NA	TGTGCCAGCAGTAGCTACAATCAGCCCCAGCATTTT	CASSSYNQPQHF
TRBV7-8	NA	TRBJ2-1	NA	TGTGCCAGCAGCTCGCGGAATTACAATGAGCAGTTCTTC	CASSSRNYNEQFF
TRBV11-2	NA	TRBJ2-7	TRBD2	TGTGCCAGCACGGTACTAGCGGGAGGCGAGCAGTACTTC	CASTVLAGGEQYF
TRBV15	NA	TRBJ2-7	NA	TGTGCCACCAGCAGCGCCAGGAGCAACTACGAGCAGTACTTC	CATSSARSNYEQYF
TRBV9	NA	TRBJ2-1	NA	TGTGCCAGCAGCGTAGCCGGGAGACCCAGCTCCTACAATGAGCAGTTCTTC	CASSVAGRPSSYNEQFF
TRBV19	once	TRBJ1-4	TRBD1	TGTGCCAGTACCCCAACCACCTGGACAGGGAGGGAAAAACTGTTTTTT	CASTPTTWTGREKLFF
TRBV7-2	once	TRBJ2-7	TRBD2	TGTGCCAGCAGCTTAAACGGACTAGCCCCCTACGAGCAGTACTTC	CASSLNGLAPYEQYF
TRBV9	once	TRBJ2-3	NA	TGTGCCAGCAGCGTAGAAGGTAGCGTTAGCACAGATACGCAGTATTTT	CASSVEGSVSTDTQYF
TRBV5-1	NA	TRBJ2-7	NA	TGCGCCAGCAGCTTGGGAGGGCTCGGGTACGAGCAGTACTTC	CASSLGGLGYEQYF
TRBV7-9	NA	TRBJ2-6	NA	TGTGCCAGCAGCTTAGTTGAGAGGATGAGCTCTGGGGCCAACGTCCTGACTTTC	CASSLVERMSSGANVLTF
TRBV27	NA	TRBJ2-7	NA	TGTGCCAGCAGTTTCCGGGGACATCGCTACGAGCAGTACTTC	CASSFRGHRYEQYF
TRBV5-4	NA	TRBJ2-7	TRBD1	TGTGCCAGCAGGCCCGGGACAGAGTACGAGCAGTACTTC	CASRPGTEYEQYF
TRBV7-9	NA	TRBJ2-7	TRBD2	TGTGCCAGCAGCCACGGACTAGCGGGAGCCCCATACGAGCAGTACTTC	CASSHGLAGAPYEQYF
TRBV10-3	NA	TRBJ2-7	TRBD2	TGTGCCACCCAGGGACTAGCGGGAGAGGAGTACGAGCAGTACTTC	CATQGLAGEEYEQYF
TRBV5-4	NA	TRBJ2-5	TRBD1	TGTGCCAGCAGCCCGTGGGGGGAGGACAGGGGGAACCAAGAGACCCAGTACTTC	CASSPWGEDRGNQETQYF
TRBV2	NA	TRBJ1-3	TRBD1	TGTGCCAGCACCATAAGTGGGACAGGGCAGACTGGAAACACCATATATTTT	CASTISGTGQTGNTIYF
TRBV28	NA	TRBJ1-1	NA	TGTGCCAGCAGTTTAAGGGTTAACACTGAAGCTTTCTTT	CASSLRVNTEAFF
TRBV7-9	NA	TRBJ1-1	NA	TGTGCCAGCAGGACTGACAGAACGAACACTGAAGCTTTCTTT	CASRTDRTNTEAFF
TRBV5-1	NA	TRBJ2-7	TRBD1	TGCGCCAGCAGCTTGGGACAGGGATTCAACGAGCAGTACTTC	CASSLGQGFNEQYF
TRBV9	NA	TRBJ2-7	NA	TGTGCCAGCAGCCACAGCGGAAACTCCTACGAGCAGTACTTC	CASSHSGNSYEQYF
TRBV11-1	NA	TRBJ2-1	TRBD2	TGTGCCAGCAGCATAACTAGCGGGACCTACAATGAGCAGTTCTTC	CASSITSGTYNEQFF
TRBV19	once	TRBJ2-7	TRBD2	TGTGCCAGTAGTATAGGGGAGGGGACGGGCGAGCAGTACTTC	CASSIGEGTGEQYF
TRBV10-3	NA	TRBJ2-2	NA	TGTGCCATCAGTGTGACAGCGAACACCGGGGAGCTGTTTTTT	CAISVTANTGELFF
TRBV27	NA	TRBJ2-7	NA	TGTGCCAGCAGTTTAGGGACTTACTACGAGCAGTACTTC	CASSLGTYYEQYF